This paragraph reports one TCR beta chain. The entry originates in a study of blood T cell repertoires in COVID-19. The overall study: The origin of the acute and convalescent COVID-19 samples was the United States, Italy and Spain. T cells, B-cell-depleted T cells, or PBMCs provided the cDNA or gDNA that served as material.

Original processing notes: Amplifying reference gene primers gave estimates of nucleated cell counts. The assay was immunoSEQ multiplex PCR, and TCRdb's table has in-frame clones only and misses some. The D gene and trimming were derived from the DNA, and the V and J assignments and clone size from that table. Found here are 200,000 to 250,000 clones, 86% of them singletons; the top ten hold around 2%. This CDR3 spans 15 amino acids. This chain uses TRBV21-1 with TRBJ2-5; TRBD2 was called by the table and not checked on the DNA. TRBV21-1 counts as a pseudogene. The receptor was derived from a woman aged 45 to 65 who had recovered from COVID-19. Sequencing was performed on PBMCs or T cells enriched from blood (not recorded which). The CDR3 protein is CASSKGLAGGETQYF. Here the CDR3 DNA reads TGTGCCAGCAGCAAAGGACTAGCGGGGGGTGAGACCCAGTACTTC.